A single T cell receptor (beta chain) is shown here with its context. This clonotype was recorded a few times. It lacks a known antigen. Nothing much larger sits one base from this clone, and base qualities are not available. The data were produced on an Illumina HiSeq 1500. TCRdb reanalyzed the raw reads on its own, using fastp at Q25 for trimming and MiXCR for clone calling, and kept in-frame beta chains. CDR3 protein sequences are deduplicated, and each keeps its most common genes and DNA. The sample table shows about 250,000 distinct CDR3 sequences, and 6.5% are seen once. The ten largest make up 6.5% of the sample. In the germline V gene (reference sequence), CDR1 corresponds to MNHNY and CDR2 to SVGAGI. The CDR3 covers 16 residues, taking in both the cysteine and the phenylalanine. Only the CDR3 DNA is retained, 48 bases long and in frame from the first base. V is trimmed back by 4 bases and J by 5 bases, and the junction contains 9 bases that no gene match accounts for.

These data are taken from a study of T cell repertoires in cytomegalovirus infection (dated by TCRdb to between 2018 and 2021). At the level of the whole study: Donor HLA type was relevant to the analysis, because carriage of CMV infection together with the matching HLA type was indicated by public TCR beta signatures.

General findings and caveats noted by the study authors: Cumulative frequency of public TCR beta family members discriminated carriers of CMV infection plus the relevant HLA type in this cohort and an independent 352-donor cohort. The ex vivo response was dominated by HLA-C-restricted CMV-specific TCR beta clonotypes, which also provided the single most frequent clonotype in two of eight donors.

This clonotype was sampled from a human donor in good health (CMV status not recorded). Some clones in this sample may be carry-over from other donors' samples. The sequenced sample was PBMCs. The sequence links TRBV6-6 to TRBJ2-1, with 9 bases aligning to TRBD1. The CDR3 amino acid sequence is: CASSSSGTGRHNEQFF. The DNA sequence is TGTGCCAGCAGTTCCTCCGGGACAGGGAGACACAATGAGCAGTTCTTC.